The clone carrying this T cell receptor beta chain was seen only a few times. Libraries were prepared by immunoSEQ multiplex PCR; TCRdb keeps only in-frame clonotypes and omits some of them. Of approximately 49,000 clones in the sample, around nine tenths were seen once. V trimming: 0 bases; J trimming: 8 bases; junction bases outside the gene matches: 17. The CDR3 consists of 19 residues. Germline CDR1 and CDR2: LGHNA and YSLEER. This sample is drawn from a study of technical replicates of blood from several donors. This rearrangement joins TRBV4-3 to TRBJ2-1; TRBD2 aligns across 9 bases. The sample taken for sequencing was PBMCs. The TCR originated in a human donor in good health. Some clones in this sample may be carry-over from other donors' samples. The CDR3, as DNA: TGCGCCAGCAGCCAAGAGCTACCACCGACCGGGACTAGCTTAGATGAGCAGTTCTTC. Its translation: CASSQELPPTGTSLDEQFF.